One and the same sample provided the 3 T cell receptor beta chains below, sequenced in a study of T cells in Graves' hyperthyroidism and ophthalmopathy. From RNA transcripts, TCR beta CDR3 regions were amplified. When the TCR CDR3 underwent first-round RT-PCR, the HTBI primer set was used. TCRdb redid the calling of the multiplex PCR reads with MiXCR, one entry per CDR3 protein. In the table there are hundreds of thousands of distinct CDR3 sequences, 35% to 40% of which are singletons. Specimen: blood. These receptors were obtained from a man aged 18 to 29 with Graves' hyperthyroidism.

The chain couples TRBV5-6 to TRBJ2-5; maybe TRBD1 (6 bases). Germline CDR1 SGHDT, CDR2 YYEEEE. This CDR3 region has 13 residues. The ends were cut back, 3 bases at V and 7 bases at J, with 13 bases in the middle. CDR3 sequence: CASSSRGARTQYF. For the CDR3, the DNA is TGTGCCAGCAGCTCCAGGGGCGCCCGGACCCAGTACTTC.

Turning to this clonotype: Possible read error: a much larger clone is one base away. The rearrangement joins TRBV20-1 to TRBJ2-5; 12 nucleotides align to TRBD2. The V and J ends lost 7 bases and 5 bases, in that order; junction bases with no gene match: 5. Germline values: CDR1 DFQATT, CDR2 SNEGSKA (reference sequence). The CDR3 covers 13 residues. The DNA for the CDR3 is TGCAGTGAGACTAGCGGGAGTCGGGAGACCCAGTACTTC. Translated, it gives CSETSGSRETQYF.

Remarks on this clonotype: Lacking the conserved final phenylalanine or tryptophan, this CDR3 likely reflects a read error. The gene calls are TRBV2 and TRBJ1-1; D is unclear. In germline, CDR1 is SNHLY, CDR2 FYNNEI. The CDR3 is 10 amino acids. Trimming pared 7 bases from V and 6 bases from J, leaving 6 bases between. DNA of the CDR3: TGTGCCAGCATGAAGGCTGAAGCTTTCATT. It specifies CASMKAEAFI.